This entry features one TCR beta chain sequence. The antigen it binds to is not known. Per-base quality was not reported, and no clone a single base away is much larger than it. In Seattle, one collaborating source enrolled patients while the infection was active and tracked those patients longitudinally over the course of disease. Collaborating institutions collected whole blood in K2EDTA tubes following their own protocols. For TCRbeta analysis, collaborator samples were shipped as frozen whole blood, as isolated PBMCs, or as DNA extracted from either sample type. The data belong to a study of blood T cell repertoires in COVID-19 (dated by TCRdb to about 2020). Background for the entire study: The collaborator samples originated in the United States, Italy and Spain and spanned the acute and convalescent phases of COVID-19. The material from the prospective study consisted of cDNA or gDNA derived from T cells, B-cell-depleted T cells, or PBMCs. Deeply sampled blood TCRbeta repertoires from subjects exposed to, actively infected with, or recovered from COVID-19 were included in the dataset. A freely available public database, intended as a resource for researchers studying the immune response to SARS-CoV-2, is where the repertoires were released. The samples were drawn from two sources: the first 160 participants of the ongoing ImmuneRACE study, and 1,254 subjects contributed by 6 global collaborators. Sample metadata almost always included a de-identified subject ID, COVID-19 status, age in years and sex. Where available, HLA class I and class II types were taken from metadata supplied by the sample provider and were not determined by assay-based typing.

The investigation overall reported the following: The amount of clinical and demographic metadata varied by source and participant and was provided uncurated.

The immunoSEQ Assay, a bias-controlled multiplex PCR, was used to amplify TCRbeta CDR3 regions from genomic DNA. Under the source paper's analysis protocol: The number of nucleated cells in each sample was estimated by amplification of reference gene primers within the assay. Sequence reads were collapsed and filtered to measure the absolute abundance of every unique TCRbeta CDR3 rearrangement. For each sample, productive Simpson clonality was calculated by taking the square root of Simpson's diversity index across productive rearrangements. Sourced from immuneACCESS, this table was stored by TCRdb with only in-frame sequences that have V and J called. A share of the clones is absent; for the studies checked, an unresolved V gene accounts for under half, and the remainder has no known explanation. Clone size and V and J calls were adopted from that table, with D and trimming inferred from the DNA. The sample has around 290,000 clones on record, 90% to 95% of them singletons. 2.2% of the sample comes from the top ten.

Including the terminal cysteine and phenylalanine, the CDR3 comprises 14 residues. Of the read, only the CDR3 DNA is kept; its 42 bases are in frame from base 1. According to the germline V gene, CDR1 reads SGDLS and CDR2 reads YYNGEE. V is trimmed back by 4 bases and J by 2 bases, and the junction contains 5 bases that no gene match accounts for. Recombination joined TRBV9 with TRBJ2-5, with TRBD1 identical over 7 junction bases. The sample taken for sequencing was peripheral blood. This receptor was identified in a woman aged 25 to 45 with COVID-19, enrolled during active disease. The DNA reads TGTGCCAGCAGCTCCCCGGGACAGCAAGAGACCCAGTACTTC. Its protein product is CASSSPGQQETQYF. The full variable domain, completed from the reference TRBV9 and TRBJ2-5 proteins outside the CDR3, reads DSGVTQTPKHLITATGQRVTLRCSPRSGDLSVYWYQQSLDQGLQFLIQYYNGEERAKGNILERFSAQQFPDLHSELNLSSLELGDSALYFCASSSPGQQETQYFGPGTRLLVL.